A single sample is the source of the 10 T cell receptor beta chains below, sequenced in a study of CD8 T cells in ankylosing spondylitis. Study-wide results and limits: Made up of fewer than ten highly homologous variants, a TCR beta motif appeared characteristic of ankylosing spondylitis blood.

No antigen has been identified for these receptors. TCRdb redid the calling of the 5' RACE reads with MiXCR, one entry per CDR3 protein. The sample lists some 700,000 distinct CDR3 sequences, under 20% occurring once. The sequencing sample was made of blood, either unsorted or a sorted T cell fraction (not recorded which). Receptors originate from a male donor with ankylosing spondylitis.

This sequence joins TRBV20-1 and TRBJ1-6, with D possibly TRBD1 on 6 matching bases. The CDR3 is made up of 12 amino acids. Germline V lookup: CDR1 DFQATT, CDR2 SNEGSKA (reference sequence). Trimming left V 6 bases short and J 5 bases short, with 8 bases between. The CDR3 DNA reads as TGCAGTGCCAGGGACAATAATTCACCCCTCCACTTT. Protein: CSARDNNSPLHF.

The sample holds many counts of this clonotype. The chain joins TRBV13 to TRBJ2-5; D unresolved. Trimming pared 5 bases from V and 5 bases from J, leaving 12 bases between. This CDR3 is built from 13 residues. In germline, CDR1 is PRHDT, CDR2 FYEKMQ (reference sequence). The CDR3 is CASSTWSEETQYF. The CDR3 DNA reads TGTGCCAGCAGCACCTGGTCTGAGGAGACCCAGTACTTC.

The chain joins TRBV7-9 to TRBJ2-5; 7 bases match TRBD2. The V segment lost 0 bases and the J segment 9 bases; nucleotides outside the gene matches: 7. The CDR3 runs to 14 residues. The V gene's germline CDR1 is SEHNR and CDR2 FQNEAQ (reference sequence). The DNA of the CDR3 is TGTGCCAGCAGCTTAGCGAACGGGAGGACTTCCCAGTACTTC. Translating gives CASSLANGRTSQYF.

CDR3 loop: CASSEGPLLDGNYGYTF. The CDR3 DNA reads TGTGCCAGCAGTGAGGGGCCTCTTTTGGACGGAAACTATGGCTACACCTTC. J is TRBJ1-2 and V is TRBV25-1; perhaps TRBD1 as D (5 bases). The CDR3 runs to 17 residues. Trimming removed 3 bases at V and 2 bases at J, with 19 bases between. Germline values: CDR1 MGHDK, CDR2 SYGVNS.

This clonotype was counted a few times. The chain joins TRBV6-5 to TRBJ1-4; 8 nucleotides align to TRBD1. CDR3 size: 18 residues. Trimming at V came to 4 bases and at J to 7 bases, leaving 17 bases not matched to a gene. The V gene's germline CDR1 is MNHEY and CDR2 SVGAGI. CDR3 nucleotides: TGTGCCAGCAGTTCCGGAACACTTACTCAGGGGGCGCGTGAAAAACTGTTTTTT. Translating gives CASSSGTLTQGAREKLFF.

This CDR3 is CAWNSGGAETQYF. CDR3 DNA: TGTGCCTGGAATAGCGGGGGGGCGGAGACCCAGTACTTC. The chain is built from TRBV30 and TRBJ2-5; TRBD2 aligns across 11 bases. CDR3 size: 13 residues. Germline V gene data show CDR1 as GTSNPN and CDR2 as SVGIG (reference sequence). The V segment lost 4 bases and the J segment 5 bases; nucleotides outside the gene matches: 3.

The V gene is TRBV5-1, the J gene TRBJ2-3, with D possibly TRBD2 on 6 matching bases. The germline V gene encodes CDR1 SGHRS and CDR2 YFSETQ. Trimming cost V 4 bases and J 2 bases, with 11 bases left between them. The CDR3 consists of 14 residues. CDR3 nucleotide sequence: TGCGCCAGCAGCCCTAGGACTATCACAGATACGCAGTATTTT. Translated: CASSPRTITDTQYF.

This clonotype was counted a few times. The rearrangement uses TRBV4-2 and TRBJ2-5, with 8 nucleotides matching TRBD1. The germline V gene has CDR1 LGHNA and CDR2 YNFKEQ. V lost 2 bases to trimming and J lost 5 bases; unmatched junction nucleotides: 1. This CDR3 is built from 13 residues. CDR3 sequence: CASSQWTGETQYF. The CDR3 DNA follows: TGTGCCAGCAGCCAATGGACAGGGGAGACCCAGTACTTC.

This chain uses TRBV5-1 with TRBJ2-3; a possible D gene is TRBD2 (6 bases). The CDR3 runs to 12 residues. Trimming stripped 3 bases from V and 11 bases from J, with 13 bases between. Germline V gene data show CDR1 as SGHRS and CDR2 as YFSETQ. The CDR3: CASSSTGAGQYF. The CDR3 DNA reads TGCGCCAGCAGCTCCACGGGAGCGGGGCAGTATTTT. Complete variable domain (other parts from reference TRBV5-1 and TRBJ2-3): KAGVTQTPRYLIKTRGQQVTLSCSPISGHRSVSWYQQTPGQGLQFLFEYFSETQRNKGNFPGRFSGRQFSNSRSEMNVSTLELGDSALYLCASSSTGAGQYFGPGTRLTVL.

This chain uses TRBV7-9 with TRBJ1-6, with D possibly TRBD1 on 5 matching bases. Trimming removed 1 base from V and 10 bases from J, with 11 bases in between. From germline, CDR1 is SEHNR and CDR2 FQNEAQ (reference sequence). CDR3 size: 14 residues. This CDR3 reads CASSLVGGESPLHF. The CDR3 DNA follows: TGTGCCAGCAGCTTAGTGGGGGGAGAGTCACCCCTCCACTTT.